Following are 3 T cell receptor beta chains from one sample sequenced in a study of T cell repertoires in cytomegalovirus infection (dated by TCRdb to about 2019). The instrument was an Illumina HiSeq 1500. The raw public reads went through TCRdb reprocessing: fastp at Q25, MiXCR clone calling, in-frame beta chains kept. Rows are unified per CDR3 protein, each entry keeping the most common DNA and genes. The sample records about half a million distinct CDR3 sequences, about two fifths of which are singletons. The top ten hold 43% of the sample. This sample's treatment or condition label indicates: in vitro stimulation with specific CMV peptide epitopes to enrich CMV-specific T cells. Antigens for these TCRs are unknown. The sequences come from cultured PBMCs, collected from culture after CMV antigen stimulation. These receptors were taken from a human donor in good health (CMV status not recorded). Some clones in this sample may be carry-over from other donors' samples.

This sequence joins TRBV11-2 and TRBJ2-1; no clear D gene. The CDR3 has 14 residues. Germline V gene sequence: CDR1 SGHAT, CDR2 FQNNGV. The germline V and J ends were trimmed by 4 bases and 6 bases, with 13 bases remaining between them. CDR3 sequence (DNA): TGTGCCAGCAGCTCCCGATCGTTGGGCAATGAGCAGTTCTTC. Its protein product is CASSSRSLGNEQFF.

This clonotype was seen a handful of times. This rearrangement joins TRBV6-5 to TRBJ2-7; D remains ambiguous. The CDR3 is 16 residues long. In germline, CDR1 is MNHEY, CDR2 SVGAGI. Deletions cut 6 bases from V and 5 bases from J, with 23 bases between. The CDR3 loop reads CASSALVIHSDDEQYF. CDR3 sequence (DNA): TGTGCCAGCAGCGCGTTAGTTATCCATAGTGACGACGAGCAGTACTTC.

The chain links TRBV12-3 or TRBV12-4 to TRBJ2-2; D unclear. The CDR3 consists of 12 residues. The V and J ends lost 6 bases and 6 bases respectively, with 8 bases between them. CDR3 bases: TGTGCCAGCAGAACCCCCGCCGGGGAGCTGTTTTTT. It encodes CASRTPAGELFF.